Listed below are T cell receptor beta chains from one sample, sequenced in a study of control samples from healthy donors and cancer patients. Clones were sequenced by immunoSEQ multiplex PCR, and TCRdb holds only the in-frame ones, with some missing. The profile shows about 54,000 clones, almost 96% of them singletons. The specimen sequenced was blood. These receptors originate from a woman aged 25 to 39 in good health. The CDR3 runs from the conserved cysteine through the conserved F or W. The D gene is left open where the match is weak. Size is stated for part of the rows, as once, few or many counts, or as a class when the clone is expanded.

clone_size: -
v_call: TRBV4-2
j_call: TRBJ1-6
d_call: -
cdr3_nt: TGTGCCAGCAGCCAAGAATCGGTGAGGGCCGCGAGCTCCTATAATTCACCCCTCCACTTT
cdr3_aa: CASSQESVRAASSYNSPLHF

clone_size: -
v_call: TRBV14
j_call: TRBJ2-1
d_call: TRBD2
cdr3_nt: TGTGCCAGCAGCCCTACTAGCGGGAGAAGCTACAATGAGCAGTTCTTC
cdr3_aa: CASSPTSGRSYNEQFF

clone_size: -
v_call: TRBV24-1
j_call: TRBJ2-1
d_call: -
cdr3_nt: TGTGCCACCGCAGATTGGGGGAAGGTGGGTGAGCAGTTCTTC
cdr3_aa: CATADWGKVGEQFF

clone_size: -
v_call: TRBV5-4
j_call: TRBJ2-7
d_call: TRBD1
cdr3_nt: TGTGCCAGCAGCCCCGGACAGGGGGAATACGAGCAGTACTTC
cdr3_aa: CASSPGQGEYEQYF

clone_size: -
v_call: TRBV7-9
j_call: TRBJ2-5
d_call: -
cdr3_nt: TGTGCCAGCAGCTTAGAAGTACAAGAGACCCAGTACTTC
cdr3_aa: CASSLEVQETQYF

clone_size: -
v_call: TRBV6-1
j_call: TRBJ2-3
d_call: TRBD2
cdr3_nt: TGTGCCAGCAGTGATGGGCGGGAGCCGACAGATACGCAGTATTTT
cdr3_aa: CASSDGREPTDTQYF

clone_size: -
v_call: TRBV10-1
j_call: TRBJ2-1
d_call: TRBD2
cdr3_nt: TGCGCCAGCAGTGAGTACCTAGCGGGATACAATGAGCAGTTCTTC
cdr3_aa: CASSEYLAGYNEQFF

clone_size: -
v_call: TRBV14
j_call: TRBJ1-2
d_call: TRBD1
cdr3_nt: TGTGCCAGCAGCCTAGCGGGACAGCTTTATGGCTACACCTTC
cdr3_aa: CASSLAGQLYGYTF

clone_size: -
v_call: TRBV5-6
j_call: TRBJ2-2
d_call: -
cdr3_nt: TGTGCCAGCAGCTTGGGTCTTACCGGGGAGCTGTTTTTT
cdr3_aa: CASSLGLTGELFF

clone_size: -
v_call: TRBV10-3
j_call: TRBJ1-1
d_call: -
cdr3_nt: TGTGCCACCTTCCAGGGCGAAGCTTTCTTT
cdr3_aa: CATFQGEAFF

clone_size: -
v_call: TRBV9
j_call: TRBJ1-1
d_call: TRBD1
cdr3_nt: TGTGCCAGCAGCGGCACAGGGGGCACTGAAGCTTTCTTT
cdr3_aa: CASSGTGGTEAFF

clone_size: -
v_call: TRBV5-1
j_call: TRBJ2-5
d_call: TRBD2
cdr3_nt: TGCGCCAGCAGCCTCGGGACTAGCGGGAGAGGTGGGACCCAGTACTTC
cdr3_aa: CASSLGTSGRGGTQYF

clone_size: -
v_call: TRBV5-1
j_call: TRBJ1-4
d_call: -
cdr3_nt: TGCCCCCCCAGACGGGGGGGAGACAGTGGTGAAAAACTGTTTTTT
cdr3_aa: CPPRRGGDSGEKLFF

clone_size: -
v_call: TRBV19
j_call: TRBJ2-2
d_call: TRBD2
cdr3_nt: TGTGCCACCCGAGGGCTAGCGGGACGAGGGACCGGGGAGCTGTTTTTT
cdr3_aa: CATRGLAGRGTGELFF

clone_size: -
v_call: TRBV28
j_call: TRBJ2-7
d_call: TRBD1
cdr3_nt: TGTGCCAGCAGTTTATCCAGGGGGCTAAACGAGCAGTACTTC
cdr3_aa: CASSLSRGLNEQYF

clone_size: -
v_call: TRBV28
j_call: TRBJ2-3
d_call: -
cdr3_nt: TGTGCCAGCAGTTCAACAGGGCGGTTGGAAGATACGCAGTATTTT
cdr3_aa: CASSSTGRLEDTQYF

clone_size: -
v_call: TRBV7-9
j_call: TRBJ2-2
d_call: -
cdr3_nt: TGTGCCAGCAGCTCCCGCCCCACCGGGGAGCTGTTTTTT
cdr3_aa: CASSSRPTGELFF

clone_size: -
v_call: TRBV28
j_call: TRBJ2-1
d_call: TRBD2
cdr3_nt: TGTGCCAGCACTCCCTCGGGGGGAAGCTCCTACAATGAGCAGTTCTTC
cdr3_aa: CASTPSGGSSYNEQFF

clone_size: -
v_call: TRBV18
j_call: TRBJ1-1
d_call: TRBD1
cdr3_nt: TGTGCCAGCTCACCCGACAGGGCCACTGAAGCTTTCTTT
cdr3_aa: CASSPDRATEAFF

clone_size: -
v_call: TRBV30
j_call: TRBJ1-4
d_call: TRBD1
cdr3_nt: TGTGCCTGGACCGTGCAGGGGGCCGGAGAAAAACTGTTTTTT
cdr3_aa: CAWTVQGAGEKLFF

clone_size: -
v_call: TRBV18
j_call: TRBJ2-1
d_call: TRBD2
cdr3_nt: TGTGCCAGCTCACCAGGACTAGCGAGTAATGAGCAGTTCTTC
cdr3_aa: CASSPGLASNEQFF

clone_size: -
v_call: TRBV18
j_call: TRBJ2-3
d_call: TRBD1
cdr3_nt: TGTGCCAGCTCACCGGACAGGTTTGGCACAGATACGCAGTATTTT
cdr3_aa: CASSPDRFGTDTQYF

clone_size: once
v_call: TRBV28
j_call: TRBJ1-2
d_call: -
cdr3_nt: TGTGCCAGCAGTTCGATCCCGGCTAACTATGGCTACACCTTC
cdr3_aa: CASSSIPANYGYTF

clone_size: -
v_call: TRBV9
j_call: TRBJ2-1
d_call: TRBD2
cdr3_nt: TGTGCCAGCAGCGTAAGTGGCGGGAGCTCCTACAATGAGCAGTTCTTC
cdr3_aa: CASSVSGGSSYNEQFF

clone_size: -
v_call: TRBV4-1
j_call: TRBJ1-6
d_call: -
cdr3_nt: TGCGCCAGCAGCCAAGAAGCGGGGCTGAGGTCACCCCTCCACTTT
cdr3_aa: CASSQEAGLRSPLHF

clone_size: -
v_call: TRBV25-1
j_call: TRBJ2-2
d_call: -
cdr3_nt: TGTGCCAGCAGGAGCAGCGGCCCGAACACCGGGGAGCTGTTTTTT
cdr3_aa: CASRSSGPNTGELFF